These T cell receptor beta chains were read from a single sample in a study of beta chain features in type 1 diabetes. The data were produced by immunoSEQ multiplex PCR, yet TCRdb's version contains in-frame clones alone and is incomplete. The repertoire holds fewer than 500,000 clones, approximately 15% seen once, with approximately 0.038% in the top ten. Specimen: naive CD4+ T cells from blood. These receptor sequences come from a man aged 25-45 years in good health. Each CDR3 is given with its conserved first and last residue. D genes are given only for firm matches. Part of the rows lack a size; the others show once, few, many or a class for expanded clones.

D	size	J	V	length	CDR3	DNA
-	few	TRBJ2-3	TRBV11-1	11	CASGLRDTQYF	TGTGCCAGCGGACTCCGCGATACGCAGTATTTT
TRBD2	-	TRBJ2-3	TRBV4-2	18	CASSQELPGLAGVLAQYF	TGTGCCAGCAGCCAGGAGTTACCGGGACTAGCGGGAGTGTTGGCGCAGTATTTT
-	few	TRBJ2-7	TRBV27	15	CASSTQGGGRDEQYF	TGTGCCAGCAGTACCCAAGGAGGGGGTAGGGACGAGCAGTACTTC
-	few	TRBJ1-4	TRBV29-1	13	CSVGGATNEKLFF	TGCAGCGTTGGGGGAGCAACTAATGAAAAACTGTTTTTT
-	-	TRBJ2-3	TRBV4-3	19	CASSQDYRLASSSTDTQYF	TGCGCCAGCAGCCAAGACTACCGGCTAGCGAGCTCTAGCACAGATACGCAGTATTTT
TRBD2	once	TRBJ2-1	TRBV6-1	15	CASRRASGGAYEQFF	TGTGCCAGCAGGAGGGCTAGCGGGGGGGCCTATGAGCAGTTCTTC
TRBD2	few	TRBJ2-3	TRBV6-1	14	CASSELAVRGTQYF	TGTGCCAGCAGTGAACTAGCGGTCCGGGGTACGCAGTATTTT
TRBD2	-	TRBJ2-3	TRBV5-1	16	CASSLELADPPDTQYF	TGCGCCAGCAGCTTGGAACTAGCGGACCCCCCAGATACGCAGTATTTT
TRBD1	-	TRBJ2-1	TRBV6-5	13	CASRRTGENEQFF	TGTGCCAGCAGGAGGACAGGAGAGAATGAGCAGTTCTTC
-	-	TRBJ2-7	TRBV7-2	14	CASSLGASSYEQYF	TGTGCCAGCAGCTTAGGGGCCAGCTCCTACGAGCAGTACTTC
-	-	TRBJ2-6	TRBV27	13	CASRRVGANVLTF	TGTGCCAGCCGGCGGGTGGGGGCCAACGTCCTGACTTTC
-	-	TRBJ2-4	TRBV7-8	16	CASSFDIGTPKNIQYF	TGTGCCAGCAGCTTCGACATTGGCACGCCCAAAAACATTCAGTACTTC
-	many	TRBJ1-6	TRBV9	12	CASSVGRGPLHF	TGTGCCAGCAGCGTAGGACGCGGTCCCCTCCACTTT
-	many	TRBJ2-3	TRBV10-3	16	CAISGRSGSRTDTQYF	TGTGCCATCAGCGGGAGAAGCGGGTCCCGCACAGATACGCAGTATTTT
TRBD1	-	TRBJ1-1	TRBV29-1	11	CSVYQGGEAFF	TGCAGCGTTTACCAGGGGGGTGAAGCTTTCTTT
-	few	TRBJ1-2	TRBV30	15	CAWSVLFGGEEGYTF	TGTGCCTGGAGTGTCCTCTTCGGGGGAGAGGAGGGCTACACCTTC
-	-	TRBJ2-3	TRBV4-3	15	CASSQDRLGTDTQYF	TGCGCCAGCAGCCAAGATCGCCTAGGCACAGATACGCAGTATTTT
-	-	TRBJ2-5	TRBV29-1	12	CSVEPGTETQYF	TGCAGCGTGGAACCGGGGACAGAGACCCAGTACTTC
-	few	TRBJ1-6	TRBV18	17	CASSPQIPGDLTSPLHF	TGTGCCAGCTCACCCCAGATTCCAGGGGACCTAACCTCACCCCTCCACTTT
-	-	TRBJ1-2	TRBV29-1	12	CSVGWYQRGYTF	TGCAGCGTTGGGTGGTACCAGCGGGGCTACACCTTC
-	few	TRBJ2-4	TRBV12-2	15	CASRFLAGAVDIQYF	TGTGCAAGTCGCTTCCTAGCGGGAGCGGTGGACATTCAGTACTTC
-	-	TRBJ1-3	TRBV5-1	13	CASSLYRGNTIYF	TGCGCCAGCAGCTTGTATCGAGGAAACACCATATATTTT
-	few	TRBJ2-3	TRBV29-1	13	CSVEDLVGGTQYF	TGCAGCGTTGAAGATCTCGTAGGCGGAACGCAGTATTTT
-	few	TRBJ2-4	TRBV5-1	17	CASSFVTGIGAKNIQYF	TGCGCCAGCAGCTTCGTAACAGGGATTGGAGCCAAAAACATTCAGTACTTC
-	few	TRBJ2-7	TRBV6-1	13	CASSELEGYEQYF	TGTGCCAGCAGTGAATTGGAAGGTTACGAGCAGTACTTC
-	-	TRBJ2-7	TRBV19	12	CASRDKGREQYF	TGTGCCAGTAGAGATAAGGGTCGGGAGCAGTACTTC
TRBD1	few	TRBJ2-7	TRBV18	15	CASSPIRDRVHEQYF	TGTGCCAGCTCACCAATCCGGGACAGGGTCCACGAGCAGTACTTC
TRBD2	few	TRBJ2-3	TRBV9	16	CASSVQAGGPTDTQYF	TGTGCCAGCAGCGTACAGGCGGGAGGACCCACAGATACGCAGTATTTT
-	few	TRBJ2-6	TRBV4-1	17	CASGSRQGRSGANVLTF	TGCGCCAGCGGTTCGCGGCAGGGTCGTTCTGGGGCCAACGTCCTGACTTTC
TRBD1	-	TRBJ1-1	TRBV18	14	CASSPDRGGTEAFF	TGTGCCAGCTCTCCGGACAGGGGTGGCACTGAAGCTTTCTTT
-	few	TRBJ1-1	TRBV5-1	14	CASSLRTVNTEAFF	TGCGCCAGCAGCTTAAGGACAGTGAACACTGAAGCTTTCTTT
TRBD2	few	TRBJ2-1	TRBV5-6	15	CASSSSGRVYNEQFF	TGTGCCAGCAGCAGTAGCGGGAGAGTCTACAATGAGCAGTTCTTC
-	few	TRBJ2-3	TRBV11-2	16	CASSLDSAGSTDTQYF	TGTGCCAGCAGCTTAGATTCGGCAGGGAGCACAGATACGCAGTATTTT
-	few	TRBJ1-2	TRBV29-1	11	CSVDGTNGYTF	TGCAGCGTAGACGGGACGAATGGCTACACCTTC
-	few	TRBJ2-2	TRBV1	16	CTSSPTSGRCNGELFF	TGCACCAGCAGCCCGACTAGCGGGAGATGTAACGGGGAGCTGTTTTTT
-	-	TRBJ2-3	TRBV20-1	11	CSASRTDTQYF	TGCAGTGCTAGCAGGACAGATACGCAGTATTTT
-	-	TRBJ2-5	TRBV2	13	CASSDQVPETQYF	TGTGCCAGCAGTGATCAAGTCCCAGAGACCCAGTACTTC
-	-	TRBJ2-3	TRBV4-3	14	CASSPGTRTDTQYF	TGCGCCAGCAGCCCGGGGACTCGCACAGATACGCAGTATTTT
-	-	TRBJ2-3	TRBV7-9	14	CASCPSGMGDTQYF	TGTGCCAGCTGCCCCTCGGGGATGGGAGATACGCAGTATTTT
-	few	TRBJ2-1	TRBV19	14	CASSIPTGANEQFF	TGTGCCAGTAGTATCCCGACAGGAGCCAATGAGCAGTTCTTC
-	few	TRBJ1-1	TRBV6-5	14	CASSYSGGYTEAFF	TGTGCCAGCAGTTACTCGGGGGGTTACACTGAAGCTTTCTTT
-	-	TRBJ2-1	TRBV19	15	CASRTRDSHDNEQFF	TGTGCCAGTAGGACGCGGGACAGTCACGACAATGAGCAGTTCTTC
-	few	TRBJ2-1	TRBV18	11	CASSPLLGQFF	TGTGCCAGCTCACCACTTTTGGGGCAGTTCTTC